Shown below are 2 T cell receptor beta chains from a single sample sequenced in a study of blood T cell repertoires in COVID-19. The assay was immunoSEQ multiplex PCR, and TCRdb's table has in-frame clones only and misses some. The sample holds about 260,000 clones; over 70% are singletons and the top ten take about a tenth. Sample: peripheral blood. Receptors were obtained from a woman between 65 and 79 years old with COVID-19, enrolled during active disease.

The rearrangement uses TRBV6-6 and TRBJ2-7; 8 nucleotides match TRBD2. In germline, CDR1 is MNHNY, CDR2 SVGAGI (reference sequence). The CDR3 extends over 16 amino acids. Unmatched junction bases numbered 14, after V lost 6 bases and J lost 4 bases. CDR3 DNA sequence: TGTGCCAGCAGCCGATCGGGCAGCGGGAGATTTTACGAGCAGTACTTC. This gives the protein CASSRSGSGRFYEQYF.

The J gene is TRBJ1-2, the V gene TRBV30; 7 bases line up with TRBD1. With 4 bases clipped from V and 7 bases from J, the junction kept 9 bases outside the gene matches. Germline CDR1 and CDR2: GTSNPN and SVGIG (reference sequence). CDR3 length equals 13 residues. The CDR3 region is CAWTGQRASGYTF. The CDR3 nucleotides are TGTGCCTGGACGGGACAGCGGGCCTCTGGCTACACCTTC.